These 20 T cell receptor beta chains share one sample of origin, sequenced in a study of blood T cell repertoires in COVID-19. Profiled with immunoSEQ multiplex PCR; TCRdb holds only in-frame clones, not every one. The sample lists more than 110,000 clones; 70% to 90% were seen once. The sample comprised peripheral blood. The receptors were gathered from a man over 45 with acute or convalescent COVID-19.

The chain combines TRBV10-3 with TRBJ1-5; no firm D call. The CDR3 loop spans 13 amino acids. Trimming took off 7 bases at V and 3 bases at J, with 10 bases between the two ends. CDR1 is ENHRY, CDR2 SYGVKD, per germline. The CDR3 sequence: CAITEQPNQPQHF. The CDR3 DNA reads as TGTGCCATCACGGAGCAACCCAATCAGCCCCAGCATTTT.

The chain has TRBV5-1 and TRBJ1-1; D is uncertain. Trimming took off 1 base at V and 1 base at J, with 5 bases between the two ends. Per the germline V gene, CDR1 is SGHRS and CDR2 is YFSETQ. The CDR3 is made up of 13 amino acids. CDR3 coding DNA: TGCGCCAGCAGCTTGCAGGAGAACACTGAAGCTTTCTTT. It codes for CASSLQENTEAFF.

The CDR3 sequence: CASSWGGETQYF. CDR3 DNA: TGTGCCAGCAGTTGGGGCGGAGAGACCCAGTACTTC. V usage is TRBV12-3 or TRBV12-4 and J usage is TRBJ2-5; a possible D gene is TRBD1 (5 bases). The CDR3 runs 12 residues. Trimming shortened V by 4 bases and J by 4 bases, and 7 bases separated the two germline ends.

J is TRBJ1-1 and V is TRBV18; TRBD1 is a possible D gene (6 bases). The length of the CDR3 is 15 residues. Per the germline V gene, CDR1 is KGHSH and CDR2 is LQKENI. Trimming took 3 bases from V and 1 from J, leaving 12 bases between them. The CDR3 bases are TGTGCCAGCTCACCCCGACAGGAGACGAACACTGAAGCTTTCTTT. Protein product: CASSPRQETNTEAFF.

The rearrangement uses TRBV5-1 and TRBJ1-5; 10 bases are a match to TRBD1. With 4 bases clipped from V and 8 bases from J, the junction kept 9 bases outside the gene matches. The CDR3 contains 15 residues. Germline assignment: CDR1 SGHRS and CDR2 YFSETQ. The CDR3 spells CASSPGQGESEPQHF. The CDR3 nucleotides read TGCGCCAGCAGCCCTGGACAGGGGGAATCGGAGCCCCAGCATTTT.

This clone was picked up a small number of times. One end of the junction varies from germline; a read error may be responsible. The chain uses TRBV20-1 and TRBJ2-5; D gene uncertain. Germline V gene data show CDR1 as DFQATT and CDR2 as SNEGSKA (reference sequence). This CDR3 has 14 residues. The CDR3 coding sequence is TGCAGTGCTAGTTTTCAGAGCCAAAGAGAGGCCCAGTACTTC. Translated, it gives CSASFQSQREAQYF.

The V call is TRBV9, the J call TRBJ1-1; D gene ambiguous. CDR3 length: 16 residues. Germline CDR1 and CDR2: SGDLS and YYNGEE. V dropped 0 bases and J dropped 3 bases, with 15 bases sitting between them. The CDR3 DNA follows: TGTGCCAGCAGCGTAGCCCTTCTGGAGGACGACACTGAAGCTTTCTTT. This sequence encodes CASSVALLEDDTEAFF.

This rearrangement joins TRBV28 to TRBJ2-2; D possibly corresponds to TRBD1 (6 bases). CDR1 is MDHEN and CDR2 is SYDVKM in the germline V gene. Trimming shortened V by 6 bases and J by 5 bases, and 16 bases separated the two germline ends. This CDR3 region has 15 residues. The CDR3 protein is CASRSGQLSTGELFF. The CDR3 region has the DNA TGTGCCAGCAGATCCGGACAGCTATCTACCGGGGAGCTGTTTTTT.

The genes are TRBV30 and TRBJ2-5; no reliable D call. The CDR3 extends over 12 amino acids. The V end lost 2 bases, the J end lost 3 bases, and 7 bases lay between the germline ends. The germline CDR1 and CDR2 sequences are GTSNPN and SVGIG (reference sequence). CDR3 DNA sequence: TGTGCCTGGAGTTTGGCCGAAGAGACCCAGTACTTC. It specifies CAWSLAEETQYF.

The chain links TRBV10-3 to TRBJ1-1; 9 bases are a match to TRBD1. The J segment lost 3 bases and the V segment lost 5 bases, leaving 4 bases of the junction unmatched. This CDR3 is 14 amino acids long. Germline CDR1 and CDR2: ENHRY and SYGVKD. The CDR3 nucleotides are TGTGCCATCAGTAGGGGACAGGGTGACACTGAAGCTTTCTTT. It encodes CAISRGQGDTEAFF.

The chain links TRBV6-5 to TRBJ2-7; 7 nucleotides align to TRBD1. J gave up 2 bases and V 4 bases, and 2 bases lay outside the gene matches. Germline assignment: CDR1 MNHEY and CDR2 SVGAGI. This CDR3 is built from 13 residues. In DNA form, the CDR3 reads TGTGCCAGCAGTTTTACAGGGGCCTACGAGCAGTACTTC. Encoded protein: CASSFTGAYEQYF.

The chain combines TRBV2 with TRBJ1-6, with 10 nucleotides matching TRBD1. This CDR3 region has 15 residues. Losses at the gene ends were 6 bases for V and 9 bases for J; bases not matched to a gene: 8. Germline V gene lookup returns CDR1 SNHLY and CDR2 FYNNEI. The CDR3 is CASRSTGGEFSPLHF. For the CDR3, the DNA is TGTGCCAGCAGATCGACAGGGGGCGAATTTTCACCCCTCCACTTT.

The V call is TRBV11-3, the J call TRBJ1-3; a weak D match, TRBD1 (6 bases). V was shortened by 5 bases and J by 5 bases, with 16 bases between the two germline ends. Germline-derived CDR1 and CDR2 are SGHNT and YENEEA. CDR3 length equals 15 residues. For the CDR3, the DNA is TGTGCCAGCAGCAATACACAGGGCTGGAGAAACACCATATATTTT. It specifies CASSNTQGWRNTIYF.

V is TRBV20-1 and J is TRBJ2-3, with 7 bases lining up with TRBD1. Unmatched junction bases numbered 3, after V lost 2 bases and J lost 10 bases. The CDR3 spans 11 residues. The germline V gene encodes CDR1 DFQATT and CDR2 SNEGSKA (reference sequence). The CDR3 DNA reads TGCAGTGCTAGAAGAACAGGGGCGCAGTATTTT. This codes for CSARRTGAQYF.

This sequence joins TRBV9 and TRBJ2-1, with D possibly TRBD1 on 5 matching bases. V was shortened by 2 bases and J by 6 bases, with 15 bases between the two germline ends. This CDR3 has 15 amino acids. CDR1 SGDLS and CDR2 YYNGEE come from the germline V gene. Here the CDR3 DNA reads TGTGCCAGCAGCGTTGGACAAAGCCATCTCAATGAGCAGTTCTTC. It codes for CASSVGQSHLNEQFF.

The table lists this clone with a few counts. The V call is TRBV9, the J call TRBJ2-1; 12 bases map to TRBD2. With V trimmed by 2 bases and J by 6 bases, 6 bases remained unmatched. The CDR3 extends over 16 amino acids. Germline V gene data show CDR1 as SGDLS and CDR2 as YYNGEE. CDR3 loop: CASSVSSGREPNEQFF. CDR3 nucleotides: TGTGCCAGCAGCGTGTCTAGCGGGAGGGAACCCAATGAGCAGTTCTTC.

This clone was seen once. The V gene is TRBV4-1, the J gene TRBJ2-1; 15 positions match TRBD2. The CDR3 is made up of 17 amino acids. Germline values: CDR1 MGHRA, CDR2 YSYEKL. The V gene end was trimmed by 1 base and the J gene end by 2 bases; junction bases not matched to a gene: 0. The CDR3 loop is CASSQGTSGGAYNEQFF. CDR3 sequence (DNA): TGCGCCAGCAGCCAAGGGACTAGCGGGGGGGCCTACAATGAGCAGTTCTTC.

The chain is built from TRBV12-5 and TRBJ1-5; D gene unclear. The V and J ends lost 0 bases and 2 bases respectively, with 5 bases between them. The germline gives CDR1 LGHNT, CDR2 FRNRAP. The CDR3 loop spans 14 amino acids. The CDR3 DNA follows: TGTGCTAGTGGTTTGGTATCGGGCAATCAGCCCCAGCATTTT. Its protein is CASGLVSGNQPQHF.

This sequence joins TRBV10-2 and TRBJ2-4, with D perhaps TRBD1 (5 bases). Germline assignment: CDR1 WSHSY and CDR2 SAAADI. V gave up 5 bases and J gave up 6 bases, with 17 bases separating them. This CDR3 region has 15 residues. The chain's CDR3 is CASSLSAIQGNIQYF. CDR3 DNA: TGCGCCAGCAGTTTGAGCGCTATCCAGGGAAACATTCAGTACTTC.

The chain links TRBV27 to TRBJ2-1; 10 positions match TRBD2. V lost 3 bases to trimming and J lost 3 bases; unmatched junction nucleotides: 2. Looked up from germline, CDR1 is MNHEY and CDR2 is SMNVEV (reference sequence). The CDR3 is 15 residues long. The CDR3 DNA reads as TGTGCCAGCAGTTTCCAGCGGGGGGGCTACAATGAGCAGTTCTTC. It translates to CASSFQRGGYNEQFF.